These 20 T cell receptor beta chains came from one sample sequenced in a study of T-cell reconstitution after alpha-beta-depleted transplantation in children. Unique molecular identifiers were incorporated when the TCRbeta library was constructed. TCRdb reprocessed the PCR reads with MiXCR, giving one entry per CDR3 protein. Here the sample spans more than 200,000 distinct CDR3 sequences, roughly 18% being singletons. This specimen consisted of PBMCs, mostly from graft donor cells, obtained 360 days after TCRalphabeta/CD19-depleted stem cell transplant. The receptors were gathered from a male patient between 2 and 15 years old who had a stem cell transplant for acute lymphoblastic leukemia, so the T cells may come from the graft donor.

This clonotype was counted many times. V is TRBV9 and J is TRBJ1-1; 7 bases fit TRBD1. The CDR3 totals 15 residues. Looked up from germline, CDR1 is SGDLS and CDR2 is YYNGEE. J lost 6 bases, V lost 0 bases, and 8 bases had no gene match. The CDR3 is CASSVEGQVGAEAFF. The CDR3 region has the DNA TGTGCCAGCAGCGTAGAAGGACAGGTCGGCGCTGAAGCTTTCTTT.

This clonotype turned up a few times. V is TRBV10-3 and J is TRBJ1-5, with D maybe TRBD1 (5 bases). The CDR3 covers 15 residues. V was clipped by 0 bases and J by 6 bases, with 12 bases between them. The V gene's germline CDR1 is ENHRY and CDR2 SYGVKD. The CDR3 bases are TGTGCCATCAGTGAGTCGAGGCAGGGAAGTCAGCCCCAGCATTTT. This sequence encodes CAISESRQGSQPQHF.

V is TRBV6-2 or TRBV6-3 and J is TRBJ2-1; D may be TRBD2 (6 bases). Germline-derived CDR1 and CDR2 are MNHEY and SVGEGT. The V gene lost 8 bases and the J gene lost 4 bases, with 21 bases spanning the gap. The CDR3 loop spans 16 amino acids. The CDR3: CASGIAEMEVYNEQFF. In DNA form, the CDR3 reads TGTGCCAGCGGGATAGCGGAGATGGAGGTTTACAATGAGCAGTTCTTC.

This clonotype was counted a few times. The chain carries TRBV27 and TRBJ1-1; tentative D call: TRBD1 (5 bases). Germline CDR1 and CDR2: MNHEY and SMNVEV (reference sequence). The length of the CDR3 is 14 residues. Trimming left V 5 bases short and J 0 bases short, with 10 bases between. For the CDR3, the DNA is TGTGCCAGCAGTATCAGGGCCTTGAACACTGAAGCTTTCTTT. It codes for CASSIRALNTEAFF.

This clonotype was seen repeatedly, ten times or more. J is TRBJ2-7 and V is TRBV5-1; D may be TRBD1 or TRBD2 (5 bases each). V was trimmed by 3 bases and J by 0 bases, leaving 16 bases between them. The CDR3 has 16 residues. Germline CDR1 is SGHRS and CDR2 is YFSETQ. The CDR3 reads CASSSQPGRSSYEQYF. In DNA, the CDR3 is TGCGCCAGCAGCTCTCAACCGGGACGGAGCTCCTACGAGCAGTACTTC.

This sequence joins TRBV11-2 and TRBJ2-2; tentative D call: TRBD1 (5 bases). Germline assignment: CDR1 SGHAT and CDR2 FQNNGV. V gave up 5 bases and J gave up 4 bases, with 14 bases separating them. The length of the CDR3 is 15 residues. In nucleotides, the CDR3 is TGTGCCAGCAGCCAAAGACAGAAGTCCACCGGGGAGCTGTTTTTT. Translating it yields CASSQRQKSTGELFF.

This sequence joins TRBV12-3 or TRBV12-4 and TRBJ1-1, with TRBD1 as a possible D gene (5 bases). Trimming pared 2 bases from V and 9 bases from J, leaving 16 bases between. The CDR3 is made up of 14 amino acids. CDR3 DNA: TGTGCCAGCAGTTTAACGCCGCACAGGATCCAAGCTTTCTTT. Protein product: CASSLTPHRIQAFF.

This clonotype was counted between two and nine times. This chain connects TRBV4-2 to TRBJ2-3; 7 bases are shared with TRBD2. J was trimmed by 9 bases and V by 0 bases; bases with no gene match: 15. The CDR3 contains 17 residues. CDR1 LGHNA and CDR2 YNFKEQ come from the germline V gene. The DNA of the CDR3 is TGTGCCAGCAGCCAAGATCTTTTGGGGGGGACTCCTGGGACGCAGTATTTT. Amino acids: CASSQDLLGGTPGTQYF.

This clonotype was observed a handful of times. J is TRBJ2-2 and V is TRBV27; D remains ambiguous. The germline V gene has CDR1 MNHEY and CDR2 SMNVEV (reference sequence). The V and J ends lost 6 bases and 1 base respectively, with 12 bases between them. The CDR3 is 15 amino acids. The CDR3 region is CASRSQRQNTGELFF. The CDR3 DNA is TGTGCCAGCAGGAGCCAACGTCAGAACACCGGGGAGCTGTTTTTT.

This clonotype was counted only a few times. CDR3 sequence (DNA): TGTGCCAGCAGCCAGAGAGAGACCTACACAGATACGCAGTATTTT. Protein sequence: CASSQRETYTDTQYF. The chain is built from TRBV12-3 or TRBV12-4 and TRBJ2-3, with D unresolved. The CDR3 is made up of 15 amino acids. The V end lost 6 bases, the J end lost 2 bases, and 15 bases lay between the germline ends.

The CDR3 DNA sequence: TGTGCCAGCAGTGAAGAAGGACAGGGTCATGGCTACACCTTC. This codes for CASSEEGQGHGYTF. The gene calls are TRBV7-3 and TRBJ1-2; 8 nucleotides agree with TRBD1. With V trimmed by 6 bases and J by 6 bases, 9 bases remained unmatched. The CDR3 totals 14 residues. The germline V gene has CDR1 SGHTA and CDR2 FQGTGA. The full variable domain, rest sourced from reference TRBV7-3 and TRBJ1-2, is GAGVSQTPSNKVTEKGKYVELRCDPISGHTALYWYRQSLGQGPEFLIYFQGTGAADDSGLPNDRFFAVRPEGSVSTLKIQRTERGDSAVYLCASSEEGQGHGYTFGSGTRLTVV.

The chain employs TRBV5-5 and TRBJ2-5; the match to TRBD1 covers 8 bases. Germline trimming cut 0 bases from V and 4 bases from J; bases unmatched to any gene: 11. Germline V gene lookup returns CDR1 SGHKS and CDR2 YYEKEE (reference sequence). The CDR3 totals 17 residues. The CDR3 region has the DNA TGTGCCAGCAGCTTGGAGGCAGGGGGCTTTTCCGGAGAGACCCAGTACTTC. Translating it yields CASSLEAGGFSGETQYF.

The gene calls are TRBV29-1 and TRBJ1-1; D is unclear. V gave up 4 bases and J gave up 3 bases, with 6 bases separating them. Germline lookup yields CDR1 SQVTM and CDR2 ANQGSEA. This CDR3 spans 11 amino acids. The CDR3 reads CSVGSDTEAFF. CDR3 nucleotides: TGCAGCGTTGGATCGGACACTGAAGCTTTCTTT.

In this sample, this clonotype turned up many times. The genes are TRBV12-3 or TRBV12-4 and TRBJ2-7, with D hard to call. Trimming cost V 5 bases and J 3 bases, with 8 bases left between them. The CDR3 loop spans 12 amino acids. The CDR3 DNA is TGTGCCAGCAGTCCCACCCTCTACGAGCAGTACTTC. Its translation: CASSPTLYEQYF.

This clonotype showed up just a few times. The chain uses TRBV3-1 and TRBJ2-1, with D uncertain. V dropped 1 base and J dropped 2 bases, with 9 bases sitting between them. The germline CDR1 and CDR2 sequences are LGHDT and YNNKEL (reference sequence). This CDR3 contains 15 residues. The CDR3 reads CASSQAPVAYNEQFF. The DNA of the CDR3 is TGTGCCAGCAGCCAAGCTCCGGTGGCCTACAATGAGCAGTTCTTC.

This chain uses TRBV4-2 with TRBJ1-5; D may be TRBD1 (5 bases). The CDR3 has 15 amino acids. The germline gives CDR1 LGHNA, CDR2 YNFKEQ. The V gene lost 6 bases and the J gene lost 0 bases, with 12 bases spanning the gap. As DNA, the CDR3 is TGTGCCAGCAGTCCAGACAGCCTTAGCAATCAGCCCCAGCATTTT. This sequence encodes CASSPDSLSNQPQHF.

The table lists this clonotype with a few counts. V is TRBV5-4 and J is TRBJ2-7, with D possibly being TRBD2 (6 bases). The CDR3 runs to 15 residues. The V gene's germline CDR1 is SGHNT and CDR2 YYREEE (reference sequence). V was cut by 4 bases and J by 4 bases, with 18 bases left in between. The DNA for the CDR3 is TGTGCCAGCAGCCCCCGGCAGGGAGGAATGTACGAGCAGTACTTC. It is translated as CASSPRQGGMYEQYF.

A few counts support this clonotype. The chain employs TRBV12-3 or TRBV12-4 and TRBJ2-1; 11 bases map to TRBD2. CDR3 size: 16 residues. V lost 4 bases to trimming and J lost 5 bases; unmatched junction nucleotides: 7. CDR3: CASSWLAGGRDNEQFF. The CDR3 coding sequence is TGTGCCAGCAGTTGGCTAGCGGGGGGAAGGGACAATGAGCAGTTCTTC.

J is TRBJ2-5 and V is TRBV28; D not certain. Trimming pared 5 bases from V and 5 bases from J, leaving 6 bases between. Germline V gene sequence: CDR1 MDHEN, CDR2 SYDVKM. The CDR3 has 11 amino acids. CDR3 amino acids: CASSTWETQYF. In nucleotides, the CDR3 is TGTGCCAGCAGTACCTGGGAGACCCAGTACTTC.

Notes on this clonotype: The junction shows a germline mismatch at one end, possibly a read error. The CDR3 region has the DNA TGTACCAGCAGTCCTAGAGGCCCTCGGGGGCCGTACACTGAAGCTTTCTTT. Its translation: CTSSPRGPRGPYTEAFF. The chain couples TRBV3-1 to TRBJ1-1; a possible D gene is TRBD1 (6 bases). Germline CDR1 and CDR2: LGHDT and YNNKEL (reference sequence). This CDR3 contains 17 residues. The entire variable domain, with the rest obtained from reference TRBV3-1 and TRBJ1-1, is as follows: DTAVSQTPKYLVTQMGNDKSIKCEQNLGHDTMYWYKQDSKKFLKIMFSYNNKELIINETVPNRFSPKSPDKAHLNLHINSLELGDSAVYFCTSSPRGPRGPYTEAFFGQGTRLTVV.